This T cell receptor (beta chain) is drawn from a study of blood T cells in healthy people across ages. General study points: Long-lived donors exceeded aged donors in naive CD4+ cells and diversity.

Alongside a J-beta primer mix, a sample-barcoded 5' primer served in a second PCR lasting about 7 to 11 cycles. A template-switch adaptor that had 12 random nucleotides put a tag on each cDNA molecule. TCRdb reanalysed the 5' RACE reads using MiXCR and keeps one entry per CDR3 protein. The sample consists of about 720,000 distinct CDR3 sequences, just under 25% of them appearing once. This clonotype showed up just a few times. Its target is unknown. It was ten milliliters of peripheral blood that were drawn from each donor. V shed 7 bases and J shed 0 bases, with 7 bases lying between them. Germline values: CDR1 SQVTM, CDR2 ANQGSEA. There are 12 residues in the CDR3. This sample was also put to use in a study of T cells of mothers and their children. That source reports: Normalized overlap was always slightly, never significantly, higher in related than unrelated mother-child pairs.

Sequencing was performed on blood. The chain is built from TRBV29-1 and TRBJ2-1; D unresolved. The clonotype was recovered from a boy younger than 18 in good health. CDR3 bases: TGCAGCGCTGTCTTCTCCTACAATGAGCAGTTCTTC. Translated: CSAVFSYNEQFF.